Only a few counts were recorded for the clone carrying this TCR beta chain. Its antigen is not identified. Distinct nucleotide sequences in the sample also encode this CDR3. Repertoires were generated with immunoSEQ multiplex PCR, while TCRdb's copy carries only in-frame clones and drops some. The sample has roughly 3,000 clones, 19% seen once. These data come from a study of sequential checkpoint blockade in melanoma. Study context: Patients were randomized 1:1 to nivolumab-then-ipilimumab or ipilimumab-then-nivolumab first-line. After nivolumab or ipilimumab alone, about 22 patients had week-13 rebiopsies.

The CDR3 covers 13 residues. Germline loops: CDR1 SGHVT, CDR2 SQSDAQ. V shed 2 bases and J shed 7 bases, with 12 bases lying between them. Study-level results: Tumor T-cell fraction and clonality correlated with PD-L1 and CD8+ counts.

The treatment was: randomized to nivolumab then ipilimumab (arm A) or the reverse (arm B). The chain recombines TRBV7-4 with TRBJ2-7; D is perhaps TRBD1 or TRBD2 (6 bases each). The sequence came from a human donor with melanoma. The material sequenced was tumor tissue (inferred from file names), taken from a patient given nivolumab and ipilimumab in sequence. The CDR3 here is CASSLLTGGEQYF. DNA of the CDR3: TGTGCCAGCAGCTTACTGACAGGAGGGGAGCAGTACTTC.